One and the same sample provided the 12 T cell receptor beta chains below, sequenced in a study of cytomegalovirus exposure and HLA in healthy donors. PCR employed 60 Vbeta and 13 Jbeta primers. Sequencing used immunoSEQ multiplex PCR; TCRdb keeps in-frame clones, though not all of them. The sample yields some 170,000 clones, around 76% seen once. The sequencing sample was made of PBMCs. These receptors originate from a middle-aged woman in good health and CMV-seronegative.

This chain links TRBV28 with TRBJ2-1, with TRBD2 matching 12 bases. CDR3 length: 16 residues. V lost 5 bases to trimming and J lost 15 bases; unmatched junction nucleotides: 17. Germline loops: CDR1 MDHEN, CDR2 SYDVKM. The CDR3 DNA reads as TGTGCCAGCAGTCCAATCTGGGGACTAGCGGGCCTCTTCCCGTTCTTC. Encoded protein: CASSPIWGLAGLFPFF.

The chain is built from TRBV2 and TRBJ1-2; no clear D. V lost 8 bases, J lost 0 bases, and 10 bases lay in between. CDR1 SNHLY and CDR2 FYNNEI come from the germline V gene. The CDR3 spans 13 residues. The CDR3 nucleotides are TGTGCCAGCGGTAAGGAGGCTAACTATGGCTACACCTTC. This sequence encodes CASGKEANYGYTF.

The chain uses TRBV19 and TRBJ1-2; TRBD1 aligns across 7 bases. The V and J ends lost 3 bases and 2 bases, in that order; junction bases with no gene match: 3. Germline V lookup: CDR1 LNHDA, CDR2 SQIVND (reference sequence). The CDR3 extends over 14 amino acids. CDR3 protein: CASSMAGQNYGYTF. CDR3 in DNA: TGTGCCAGTAGTATGGCGGGACAGAACTATGGCTACACCTTC. Complete variable domain (other parts from reference TRBV19 and TRBJ1-2): DGGITQSPKYLFRKEGQNVTLSCEQNLNHDAMYWYRQDPGQGLRLIYYSQIVNDFQKGDIAEGYSVSREKKESFPLTVTSAQKNPTAFYLCASSMAGQNYGYTFGSGTRLTVV.

Only a few counts were recorded for this clone. This specimen includes other DNA sequences encoding the same CDR3. The chain employs TRBV19 and TRBJ2-3, with 8 positions matching TRBD2. The CDR3 is 15 residues long. Germline V gene sequence: CDR1 LNHDA, CDR2 SQIVND (reference sequence). The J segment lost 0 bases and the V segment lost 3 bases, leaving 2 bases of the junction unmatched. The DNA for the CDR3 is TGTGCCAGTAGTATCTCTAGCGGGAGCACAGATACGCAGTATTTT. Its translation is CASSISSGSTDTQYF. Combining the CDR3 with reference TRBV19 and TRBJ2-3 gives the whole variable domain DGGITQSPKYLFRKEGQNVTLSCEQNLNHDAMYWYRQDPGQGLRLIYYSQIVNDFQKGDIAEGYSVSREKKESFPLTVTSAQKNPTAFYLCASSISSGSTDTQYFGPGTRLTVL.

The chain is built from TRBV19 and TRBJ1-4; D remains ambiguous. Germline CDR1 is LNHDA and CDR2 is SQIVND (reference sequence). CDR3 length equals 14 residues. V was pared by 4 bases and J by 17 bases, with 23 bases between. CDR3 sequence (DNA): TGTGCCAGTAGTACTAGATCTGAACTCCGCTTCATCTTTTTT. It encodes CASSTRSELRFIFF. The full variable domain, completed using reference TRBV19 and TRBJ1-4, is DGGITQSPKYLFRKEGQNVTLSCEQNLNHDAMYWYRQDPGQGLRLIYYSQIVNDFQKGDIAEGYSVSREKKESFPLTVTSAQKNPTAFYLCASSTRSELRFIFFGSGTQLSVL.

A few counts support this clone. This rearrangement joins TRBV6-6 to TRBJ2-1; 9 positions match TRBD2. The germline V gene encodes CDR1 MNHNY and CDR2 SVGAGI (reference sequence). After removal of 4 bases from V and 0 bases from J, the junction contained 1 base not matched to a gene. CDR3 size: 15 residues. The DNA for the CDR3 is TGTGCCAGCAGTTTTAGCGGGAGCTCCTACAATGAGCAGTTCTTC. Its protein product is CASSFSGSSYNEQFF.

The J gene is TRBJ2-4, the V gene TRBV6-4, with a weak D call TRBD2 (6 bases). CDR1 is MRHNA and CDR2 is SNTAGT in the germline V gene. V lost 3 bases and J lost 0, with 21 bases in between. The CDR3 totals 19 residues. In nucleotides, the CDR3 is TGTGCCAGCAGTGAGGCTAGCGCCGAGGAGGTCCTAGCCAAAAACATTCAGTACTTC. Protein sequence: CASSEASAEEVLAKNIQYF.

The gene calls are TRBV10-3 and TRBJ2-1, with 10 positions matching TRBD2. There are 17 residues in the CDR3. The germline gives CDR1 ENHRY, CDR2 SYGVKD. Trimming removed 5 bases from V and 5 bases from J; junction bases left unmatched: 12. CDR3 nucleotide sequence: TGTGCCATCAGTCCCACCCGGGGTCTAGCGGGGGACAATGAGCAGTTCTTC. It yields the protein CAISPTRGLAGDNEQFF.

The chain joins TRBV6-5 to TRBJ1-2; D is possibly TRBD1 (5 bases). Germline CDR1 and CDR2: MNHEY and SVGAGI. V lost 7 bases, J lost 6 bases, and 12 bases lay in between. The CDR3 spans 12 residues. CDR3 nucleotides: TGTGCCAGCACCTCGGGGGTGAATGGCTACACCTTC. It translates to CASTSGVNGYTF.

The chain joins TRBV11-3 to TRBJ1-4; 10 bases line up with TRBD1. V shed 5 bases, J shed 6 bases, and the junction held 3 bases outside the gene matches. The CDR3 is made up of 14 amino acids. Looked up from germline, CDR1 is SGHNT and CDR2 is YENEEA. CDR3 in amino acids: CASSQTGGDEKLFF. The CDR3 DNA reads TGTGCCAGCAGCCAGACAGGGGGCGATGAAAAACTGTTTTTT. Filled out from reference TRBV11-3 and TRBJ1-4, the complete variable domain reads EAGVVQSPRYKIIEKKQPVAFWCNPISGHNTLYWYLQNLGQGPELLIRYENEEAVDDSQLPKDRFSAERLKGVDSTLKIQPAELGDSAVYLCASSQTGGDEKLFFGSGTQLSVL.

This chain joins TRBV5-6 and TRBJ1-2, with D perhaps TRBD1 (6 bases). Looked up from germline, CDR1 is SGHDT and CDR2 is YYEEEE. This CDR3 has 13 amino acids. The ends were cut back, 10 bases at V and 3 bases at J, with 16 bases in the middle. CDR3 sequence reads: CARCGGLDYGYTF. The DNA of the CDR3 is TGTGCCCGATGCGGGGGGCTGGACTATGGCTACACCTTC.

This clone occurred once. Other nucleotide sequences in the sample specify the same CDR3. This sequence joins TRBV29-1 and TRBJ2-3, with unresolved D. Germline CDR1 reads SQVTM; CDR2 reads ANQGSEA. The V end lost 2 bases, the J end lost 5 bases, and 5 bases lay between the germline ends. The CDR3 extends over 11 amino acids. CDR3 residues: CSVEPKDTQYF. CDR3 DNA sequence: TGCAGCGTTGAACCAAAAGATACGCAGTATTTT.